Listed below are T cell receptor beta chains from one sample, sequenced in a study of beta chain features in type 1 diabetes. Method: immunoSEQ multiplex PCR; TCRdb's copy keeps in-frame clones and lacks some. The sample has roughly 350,000 clones; roughly 9.8% are singletons. Sequencing was carried out using central memory CD4+ T cells from blood. The receptors were sampled from a man aged 25-45 years with type 1 diabetes. Both conserved end residues are part of each CDR3. The order of the fields is J gene, D gene, V gene, clone size, CDR3 DNA, CDR3 protein. A D gene is named only where the DNA matches it firmly. Size tells how often a clone was seen (once, few, many) or the class of an expanded clone, and some rows leave it out.

j_call: TRBJ1-2; d_call: .; v_call: TRBV6-5; clone_size: .; cdr3_nt: TGTGCCAGCAGTTACTCAGGATCTAACTATGGCTACACCTTC; cdr3_aa: CASSYSGSNYGYTF
j_call: TRBJ1-1; d_call: .; v_call: TRBV5-1; clone_size: many; cdr3_nt: TGCGCCAGCAGCTTGAGGGGAACTGAAGCTTTCTTT; cdr3_aa: CASSLRGTEAFF
j_call: TRBJ1-2; d_call: .; v_call: TRBV7-9; clone_size: .; cdr3_nt: TGTGCCAGCAGCCCGGACAGAGAATATGGCTACACCTTC; cdr3_aa: CASSPDREYGYTF
j_call: TRBJ2-7; d_call: .; v_call: TRBV4-3; clone_size: .; cdr3_nt: TGCGCCAGCAGCCAAGATGGCTCTGCTGGGTACGAGCAGTACTTC; cdr3_aa: CASSQDGSAGYEQYF
j_call: TRBJ2-6; d_call: TRBD1; v_call: TRBV18; clone_size: few; cdr3_nt: TGTGCCAGCTCACCCACACCGGGACAGCAAAATTCTGGGGCCAACGTCCTGACTTTC; cdr3_aa: CASSPTPGQQNSGANVLTF
j_call: TRBJ1-5; d_call: TRBD1; v_call: TRBV9; clone_size: .; cdr3_nt: TGTGCCAGCAGCCCCGGACAGGTTGGTCAGCCCCAGCATTTT; cdr3_aa: CASSPGQVGQPQHF
j_call: TRBJ2-1; d_call: .; v_call: TRBV7-9; clone_size: .; cdr3_nt: TGTGCCAGCAGCTTAGGGGCGGGCGGCGTTGATGAGCAGTTCTTC; cdr3_aa: CASSLGAGGVDEQFF
j_call: TRBJ2-7; d_call: .; v_call: TRBV28; clone_size: few; cdr3_nt: TGTGCCAGCAGGGCTAACGGGGGACTTCGCTACGAGCAGTACTTC; cdr3_aa: CASRANGGLRYEQYF
j_call: TRBJ2-7; d_call: TRBD2; v_call: TRBV7-2; clone_size: .; cdr3_nt: TGTGCCAGCAGCTTAGCCGGGACTAGCGTAACCTACGAGCAGTACTTC; cdr3_aa: CASSLAGTSVTYEQYF
j_call: TRBJ2-3; d_call: TRBD2; v_call: TRBV19; clone_size: .; cdr3_nt: TGTGCCAGTAGCCGAGGCGGTAGCGGGAGACAAGATACGCAGTATTTT; cdr3_aa: CASSRGGSGRQDTQYF
j_call: TRBJ1-1; d_call: .; v_call: TRBV19; clone_size: few; cdr3_nt: TGTGCCAGTAGGCCTTCACTTTTGGGAGGCACTGAAGCTTTCTTT; cdr3_aa: CASRPSLLGGTEAFF
j_call: TRBJ1-5; d_call: .; v_call: TRBV7-9; clone_size: few; cdr3_nt: TGTGCCAGCAGCTTAATAGTTGGTCAGCCCCAGCATTTT; cdr3_aa: CASSLIVGQPQHF
j_call: TRBJ2-3; d_call: .; v_call: TRBV6-1; clone_size: few; cdr3_nt: TGTGCCAGCAGACTGGACACAGATACGCAGTATTTT; cdr3_aa: CASRLDTDTQYF
j_call: TRBJ2-1; d_call: .; v_call: TRBV7-9; clone_size: .; cdr3_nt: TGTGCCAGCAGCTTATATAGCGGAACTTCCTACAATGAGCAGTTCTTC; cdr3_aa: CASSLYSGTSYNEQFF
j_call: TRBJ2-5; d_call: .; v_call: TRBV7-9; clone_size: few; cdr3_nt: TGTGCCAGCAGCTTACGGGCCGTCCAAGAGACCCAGTACTTC; cdr3_aa: CASSLRAVQETQYF
j_call: TRBJ2-6; d_call: .; v_call: TRBV11-2; clone_size: .; cdr3_nt: TGTGCCAGCAGCTTAGGGCTGGCCCTCCAAGACGTCCTGACTTTC; cdr3_aa: CASSLGLALQDVLTF
j_call: TRBJ2-5; d_call: .; v_call: TRBV5-1; clone_size: few; cdr3_nt: TGCGCCAGCAGCTTGGCTGGGGGTCAAGAGACCCAGTACTTC; cdr3_aa: CASSLAGGQETQYF
j_call: TRBJ2-7; d_call: TRBD1; v_call: TRBV29-1; clone_size: .; cdr3_nt: TGCAGCGCTGCGAGACAGGGGTGGGAGTACTTC; cdr3_aa: CSAARQGWEYF
j_call: TRBJ2-1; d_call: .; v_call: TRBV7-9; clone_size: .; cdr3_nt: TGTGCCAGCAGCTTACTAGGAGGGAGCTCCTACAATGAGCAGTTCTTC; cdr3_aa: CASSLLGGSSYNEQFF
j_call: TRBJ2-7; d_call: .; v_call: TRBV9; clone_size: .; cdr3_nt: TGTGCCAGCGGAGGAGACAACTCCTACGAGCAGTACTTC; cdr3_aa: CASGGDNSYEQYF
j_call: TRBJ1-2; d_call: TRBD1; v_call: TRBV27; clone_size: .; cdr3_nt: TGTGCCAGCAGTTCACGGACAGGGGAGGGCTACACCTTC; cdr3_aa: CASSSRTGEGYTF
j_call: TRBJ2-3; d_call: .; v_call: TRBV18; clone_size: .; cdr3_nt: TGTGCCAGCTCATCAAGCACAGATACGCAGTATTTT; cdr3_aa: CASSSSTDTQYF
j_call: TRBJ2-1; d_call: .; v_call: TRBV2; clone_size: .; cdr3_nt: TGTGCCAGCACTCCCGAGGGTGAGCAGTTCTTC; cdr3_aa: CASTPEGEQFF
j_call: TRBJ2-7; d_call: .; v_call: TRBV28; clone_size: few; cdr3_nt: TGTGCCAGCACAAAAACCTACGAGCAGTACTTC; cdr3_aa: CASTKTYEQYF
j_call: TRBJ2-7; d_call: .; v_call: TRBV28; clone_size: .; cdr3_nt: TGTGCCAGCACCAAGGGGGTACACGAGCAGTACTTC; cdr3_aa: CASTKGVHEQYF
j_call: TRBJ1-2; d_call: .; v_call: TRBV11-2; clone_size: .; cdr3_nt: TGTGCCAGCAGTCTAGGACGCCTGGAGGACTATGGCTACACCTTC; cdr3_aa: CASSLGRLEDYGYTF